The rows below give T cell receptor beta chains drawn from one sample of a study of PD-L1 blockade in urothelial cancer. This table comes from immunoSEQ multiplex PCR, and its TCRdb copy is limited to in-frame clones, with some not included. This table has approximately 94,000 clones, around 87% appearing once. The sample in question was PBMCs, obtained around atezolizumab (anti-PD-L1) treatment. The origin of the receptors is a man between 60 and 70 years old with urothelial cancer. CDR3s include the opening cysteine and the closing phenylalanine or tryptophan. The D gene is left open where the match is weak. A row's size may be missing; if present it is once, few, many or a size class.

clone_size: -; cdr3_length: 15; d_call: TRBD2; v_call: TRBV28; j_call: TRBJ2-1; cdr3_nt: TGTGCCAGCAGTTTAAGGACTAGCGGAAACAATGAGCAGTTCTTC; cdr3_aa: CASSLRTSGNNEQFF
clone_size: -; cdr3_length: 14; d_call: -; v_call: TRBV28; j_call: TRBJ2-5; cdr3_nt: TGTGCCAGCAGTCCCCCGGGACTGCAAGAGACCCAGTACTTC; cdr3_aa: CASSPPGLQETQYF
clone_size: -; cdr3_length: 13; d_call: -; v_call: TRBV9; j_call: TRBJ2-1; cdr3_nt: TGTGCCAGCAGCTTGGGGGGGGCGAATGAGCAGTTCTTC; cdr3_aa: CASSLGGANEQFF
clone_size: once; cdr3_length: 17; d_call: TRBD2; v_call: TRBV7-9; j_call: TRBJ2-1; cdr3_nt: TGTGCCAGCAGCTTATCCCGAGCGGGAGATATATACAATGAGCAGTTCTTC; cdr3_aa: CASSLSRAGDIYNEQFF
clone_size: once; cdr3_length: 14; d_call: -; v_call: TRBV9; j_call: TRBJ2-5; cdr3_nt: TGTGCCAGCAGCTCCGGGGTTTTAGGAGAGACCCAGTACTTC; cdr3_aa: CASSSGVLGETQYF
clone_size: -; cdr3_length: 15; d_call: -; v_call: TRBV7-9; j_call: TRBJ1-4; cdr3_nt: TGTGCCAGCAGCTTAGGTCCGGGGACTAATGAAAAACTGTTTTTT; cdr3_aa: CASSLGPGTNEKLFF
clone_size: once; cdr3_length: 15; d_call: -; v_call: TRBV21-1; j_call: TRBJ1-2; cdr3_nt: TGTGCCAGCAGCAAAGGGGCCCGGGGTGTGCATGGCTACACCTTC; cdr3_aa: CASSKGARGVHGYTF
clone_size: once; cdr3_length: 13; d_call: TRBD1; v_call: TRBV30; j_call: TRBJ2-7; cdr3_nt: TGTGCCTGGAGTCGGACAGGCTCATCCGAGCAGTACTTC; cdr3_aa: CAWSRTGSSEQYF
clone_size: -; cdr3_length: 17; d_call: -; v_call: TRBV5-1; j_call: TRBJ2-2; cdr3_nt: TGCGCCAGCAGCTTCTCGCTCAGCGTGAGGGTCACCGGGGAGCTGTTTTTT; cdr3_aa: CASSFSLSVRVTGELFF
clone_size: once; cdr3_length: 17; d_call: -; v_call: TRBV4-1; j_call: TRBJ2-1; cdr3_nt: TGCGCCAGCAGCCAAGAAGGGGGTCGTACTATCCTCAATGAGCAGTTCTTC; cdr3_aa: CASSQEGGRTILNEQFF
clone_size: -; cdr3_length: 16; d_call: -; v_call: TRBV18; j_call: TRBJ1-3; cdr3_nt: TGTGCCAGCTCACCAGAGGTCTTGTCCTCTGGAAACACCATATATTTT; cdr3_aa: CASSPEVLSSGNTIYF
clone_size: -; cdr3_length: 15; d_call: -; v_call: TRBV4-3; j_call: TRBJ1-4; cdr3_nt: TGCGCCAGCAGCCAAGATAGACTTACCAGTGAAAAACTGTTTTTT; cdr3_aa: CASSQDRLTSEKLFF
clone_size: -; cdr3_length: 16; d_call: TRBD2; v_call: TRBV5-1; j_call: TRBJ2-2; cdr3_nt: TGCGCCAGCATCGGGGGGGCCCTATCGAACACCGGGGAGCTGTTTTTT; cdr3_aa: CASIGGALSNTGELFF
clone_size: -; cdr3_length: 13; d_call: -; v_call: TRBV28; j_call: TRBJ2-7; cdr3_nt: TGTGCCAGCAGGTGGGGCACCGATTACGAGCAGTACTTC; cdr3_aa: CASRWGTDYEQYF
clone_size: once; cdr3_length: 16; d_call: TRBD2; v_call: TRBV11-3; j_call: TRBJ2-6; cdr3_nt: TGTGCCAGCAGATACAGCGGGGGGGCTGGGGCCAACGTCCTGACTTTC; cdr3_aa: CASRYSGGAGANVLTF
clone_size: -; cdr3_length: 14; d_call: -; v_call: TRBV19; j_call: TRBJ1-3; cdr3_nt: TGTGCCAGTAGTATAGCTCCGGTCGGAAACACCATATATTTT; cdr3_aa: CASSIAPVGNTIYF
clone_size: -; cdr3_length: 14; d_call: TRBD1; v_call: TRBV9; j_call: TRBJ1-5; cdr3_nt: TGTGCCAGCAGCGGACAGGGTGCAAATCAGCCCCAGCATTTT; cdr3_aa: CASSGQGANQPQHF
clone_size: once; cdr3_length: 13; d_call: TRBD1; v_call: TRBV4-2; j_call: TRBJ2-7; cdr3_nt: TGTGCCAGCAGCCAAACCGGGACAGGGGAGCAGTACTTC; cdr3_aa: CASSQTGTGEQYF
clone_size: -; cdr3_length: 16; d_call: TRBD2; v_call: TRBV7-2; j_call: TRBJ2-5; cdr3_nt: TGTGCCAGCAGCTTAGGAGGGACTAGCGGGATGGAGACCCAGTACTTC; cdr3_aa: CASSLGGTSGMETQYF
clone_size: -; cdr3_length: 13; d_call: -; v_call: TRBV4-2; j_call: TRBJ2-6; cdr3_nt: TGTGCCAGCCGTAACTCTGGGGCCAACGTCCTGACTTTC; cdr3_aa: CASRNSGANVLTF
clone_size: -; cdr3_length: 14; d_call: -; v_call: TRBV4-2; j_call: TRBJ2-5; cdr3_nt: TGTGCCAGCAGCCAAGACTCGGGGTTAGAGACCCAGTACTTC; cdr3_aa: CASSQDSGLETQYF
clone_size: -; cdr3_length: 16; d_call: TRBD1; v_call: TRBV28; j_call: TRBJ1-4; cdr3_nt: TGTGCCAGCAGTCGACCACAGGGGGTAAATAATGAAAAACTGTTTTTT; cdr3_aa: CASSRPQGVNNEKLFF
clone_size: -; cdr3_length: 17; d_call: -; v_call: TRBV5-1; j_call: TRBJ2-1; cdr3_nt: TGCGCCAGCAGCTTGGGGCTACTTAGCGGCGATTACAATGAGCAGTTCTTC; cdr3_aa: CASSLGLLSGDYNEQFF
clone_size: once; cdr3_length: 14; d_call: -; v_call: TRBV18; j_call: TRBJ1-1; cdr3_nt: TGTGCCAGCTCACCACGGTCCGGGTCCTCTGAAGCTTTCTTT; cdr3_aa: CASSPRSGSSEAFF
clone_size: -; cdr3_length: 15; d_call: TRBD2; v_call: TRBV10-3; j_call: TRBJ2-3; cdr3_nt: TGTGCCATCAGCGTGGGACTAGCGGGGGGAGATACGCAGTATTTT; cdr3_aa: CAISVGLAGGDTQYF
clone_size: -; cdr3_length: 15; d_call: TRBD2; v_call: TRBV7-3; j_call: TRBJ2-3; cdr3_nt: TGTGCCAGCAGCCTACTAGCGGGAGGGCCGGATACGCAGTATTTT; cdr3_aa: CASSLLAGGPDTQYF
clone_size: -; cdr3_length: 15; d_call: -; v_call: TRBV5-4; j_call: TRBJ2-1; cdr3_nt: TGTGCCAGCAGCTTGGTTGGGGCGGGACAGAATGAGCAGTTCTTC; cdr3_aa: CASSLVGAGQNEQFF
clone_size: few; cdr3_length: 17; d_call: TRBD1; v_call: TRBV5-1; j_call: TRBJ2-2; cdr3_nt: TGCGCCAGCAGCCGAGGGAAGGGGGCTGTGAACACCGGGGAGCTGTTTTTT; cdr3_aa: CASSRGKGAVNTGELFF
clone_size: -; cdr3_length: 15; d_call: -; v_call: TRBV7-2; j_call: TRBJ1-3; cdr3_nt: TGTGCCAGCAGCTTAAACAGAAGGCCTGGAAACACCATATATTTT; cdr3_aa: CASSLNRRPGNTIYF
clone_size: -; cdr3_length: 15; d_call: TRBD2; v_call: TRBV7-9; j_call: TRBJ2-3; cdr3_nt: TGTGCCAGCACCGAACGACTAGCGGGGGGAGATACGCAGTATTTT; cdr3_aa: CASTERLAGGDTQYF
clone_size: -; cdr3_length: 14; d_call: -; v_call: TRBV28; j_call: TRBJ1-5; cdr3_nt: TGTGCCAGCATCAGAGGGTATAGCAATCAGCCCCAGCATTTT; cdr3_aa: CASIRGYSNQPQHF
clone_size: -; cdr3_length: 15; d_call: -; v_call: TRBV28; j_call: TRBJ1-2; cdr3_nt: TGTGCCAGCAGTTTAAGGGGGGGCGCGGACTATGGCTACACCTTC; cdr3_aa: CASSLRGGADYGYTF
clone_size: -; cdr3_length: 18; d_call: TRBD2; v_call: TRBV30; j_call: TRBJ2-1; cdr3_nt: TGTGCCTGGAGTTGGTCCCCCCTAGCGGGAGTGGGGTACAATGAGCAGTTCTTC; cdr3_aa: CAWSWSPLAGVGYNEQFF
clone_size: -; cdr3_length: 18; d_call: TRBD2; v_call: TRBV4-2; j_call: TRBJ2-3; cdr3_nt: TGTGCCAGCAGCGATCAGGACGGGCTAGCGGGAGGGGTAGATACGCAGTATTTT; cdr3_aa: CASSDQDGLAGGVDTQYF
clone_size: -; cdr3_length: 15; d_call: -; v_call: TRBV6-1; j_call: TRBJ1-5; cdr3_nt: TGTGCCAGCAGTGGAAGCGCTGGAGGGCATCAGCCCCAGCATTTT; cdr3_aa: CASSGSAGGHQPQHF
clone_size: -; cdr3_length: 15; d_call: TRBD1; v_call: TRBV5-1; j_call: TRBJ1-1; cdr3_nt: TGCGCCAGCAGCTCGGGACAGGCTAAGAACACTGAAGCTTTCTTT; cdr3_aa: CASSSGQAKNTEAFF
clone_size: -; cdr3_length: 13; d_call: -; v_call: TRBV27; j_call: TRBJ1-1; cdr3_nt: TGTGCCAGTCAGGACAGTTTGAACACTGAAGCTTTCTTT; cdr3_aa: CASQDSLNTEAFF
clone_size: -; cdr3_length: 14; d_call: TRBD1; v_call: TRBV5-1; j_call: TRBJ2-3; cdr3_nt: TGCGCCAGCAGCCGGGACAGGCCCACAGATACGCAGTATTTT; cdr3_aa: CASSRDRPTDTQYF
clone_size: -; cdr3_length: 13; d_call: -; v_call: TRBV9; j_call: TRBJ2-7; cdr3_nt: TGTGCCAGCAGCTTCATCCAGTGGGGGGTGCAGTACTTC; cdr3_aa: CASSFIQWGVQYF
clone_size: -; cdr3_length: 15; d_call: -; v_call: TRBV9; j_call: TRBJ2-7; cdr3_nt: TGTGCCAGCAGCGTCTCCAGGGACACCTCCTACGAGCAGTACTTC; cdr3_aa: CASSVSRDTSYEQYF
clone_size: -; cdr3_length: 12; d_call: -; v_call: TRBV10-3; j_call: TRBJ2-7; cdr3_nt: TGTGCCATCAGTCCAGGGGCCTACGAGCAGTACTTC; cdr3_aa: CAISPGAYEQYF
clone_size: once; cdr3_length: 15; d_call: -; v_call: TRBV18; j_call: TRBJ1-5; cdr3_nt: TGTGCCAGCTCACCAGGGGGCTTGGGCAATCAGCCCCAGCATTTT; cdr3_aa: CASSPGGLGNQPQHF
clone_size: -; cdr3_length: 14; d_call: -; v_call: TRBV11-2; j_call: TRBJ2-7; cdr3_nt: TGTGCCAGCAGCTTATCGGTGTTCTCCTACGAGCAGTACTTC; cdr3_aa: CASSLSVFSYEQYF
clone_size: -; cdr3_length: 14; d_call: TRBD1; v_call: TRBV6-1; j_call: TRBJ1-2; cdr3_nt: TGTGCCAGCAGTGAAGGCCCGACAGGGTATGGCTACACCTTC; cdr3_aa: CASSEGPTGYGYTF
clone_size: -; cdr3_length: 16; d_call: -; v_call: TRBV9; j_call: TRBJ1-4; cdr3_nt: TGTGCCAGCAGCGTAGTTGGGACAACAACTAATGAAAAACTGTTTTTT; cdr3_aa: CASSVVGTTTNEKLFF
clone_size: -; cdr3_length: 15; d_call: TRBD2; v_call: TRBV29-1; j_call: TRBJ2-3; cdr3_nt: TGCAGCGTTGGGACTAGCGGGGGCGGGGCAGATACGCAGTATTTT; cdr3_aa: CSVGTSGGGADTQYF
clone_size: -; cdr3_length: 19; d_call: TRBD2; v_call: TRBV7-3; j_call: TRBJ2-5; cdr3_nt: TGTGCCAGCAGCCTACCCACCCTGACTAGCGGAGGGAGTGGGGAGACCCAGTACTTC; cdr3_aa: CASSLPTLTSGGSGETQYF
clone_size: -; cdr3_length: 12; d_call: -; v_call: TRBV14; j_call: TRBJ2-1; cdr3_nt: TGTGCCAGCAGCCCGCAGTACAATGAGCAGTTCTTC; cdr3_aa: CASSPQYNEQFF
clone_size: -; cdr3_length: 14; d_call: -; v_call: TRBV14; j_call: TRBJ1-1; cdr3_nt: TGTGCCAGCAGCCTAAACAGGGTGAACACTGAAGCTTTCTTT; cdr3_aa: CASSLNRVNTEAFF
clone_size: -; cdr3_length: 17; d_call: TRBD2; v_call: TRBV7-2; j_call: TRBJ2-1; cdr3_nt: TGTGCCAGCAGCCCGCTATTGGCGAGCGGGGGGGCCAATGAGCAGTTCTTC; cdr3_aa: CASSPLLASGGANEQFF